This is a list of T cell receptor beta chains from one sample in a study of blood T cell repertoires in COVID-19. Clones were read by immunoSEQ multiplex PCR, and TCRdb kept only the in-frame ones, dropping some. The table records a few hundred thousand clones, approximately 89% of them present only once. What was sequenced was PBMCs or T cells enriched from blood (not recorded which). The receptors were sampled from a woman aged 40 to 50 who had recovered from COVID-19. CDR3s include the opening cysteine and the closing phenylalanine or tryptophan. Fields, in order: clone size, D gene, J gene, V gene, CDR3 DNA, CDR3 protein. D genes are given only for firm matches. The size entry is marked missing in some rows and otherwise reads once, few, many or a size class.

NA	TRBD2	TRBJ2-5	TRBV7-9	TGTGCCAGCAGCTCGGGACTAGCGGGAGGGCCGGGGGAGACCCAGTACTTC	CASSSGLAGGPGETQYF
NA	NA	TRBJ2-6	TRBV6-2/TRBV6-3	TGTGCCAGCAGTTATTCCTACTCTGGGGCCAACGTCCTGACTTTC	CASSYSYSGANVLTF
few	TRBD1	TRBJ2-4	TRBV27	TGTGCCAGCAAGGACAGGGAAACAAACATTCAGTACTTC	CASKDRETNIQYF
once	TRBD1	TRBJ1-1	TRBV7-9	TGTGCCGGGACAGGGGGGGACACTGAAGCTTTCTTT	CAGTGGDTEAFF
NA	TRBD2	TRBJ2-3	TRBV30	TGTGCCTGGAGCCGGGGAGGGATGAGCACAGATACGCAGTATTTT	CAWSRGGMSTDTQYF
NA	TRBD2	TRBJ2-3	TRBV7-6	TGTGCCAGCAGCTTAGGAGGCGGGGGGGGCAGAGATACGCAGTATTTT	CASSLGGGGGRDTQYF
NA	NA	TRBJ2-3	TRBV21-1	TGTGCCAGCAGCGACAGAGCCACAGATACGCAGTATTTT	CASSDRATDTQYF
NA	TRBD1	TRBJ1-1	TRBV19	TGTGCCGCGCCCAATGGAGGGGGCACGGGCACTGAAGCTTTCTTT	CAAPNGGGTGTEAFF
NA	NA	TRBJ1-3	TRBV29-1	TGCAGCGTCTACTCTGGAAACACCATATATTTT	CSVYSGNTIYF
NA	NA	TRBJ1-4	TRBV7-8	TGTGCCAGCAGCTTTACCGAGGTTGATGAAAAACTGTTTTTT	CASSFTEVDEKLFF
NA	TRBD2	TRBJ2-5	TRBV9	TGTGCCAGCAGCGCCCGGACTAGCGGGAGGGGGTCCCAAGAGACCCAGTACTTC	CASSARTSGRGSQETQYF
NA	TRBD1	TRBJ2-5	TRBV11-3	TGTGCCAGCAGCTTCCGGACAGGGCAAGAGACCCAGTACTTC	CASSFRTGQETQYF
NA	TRBD2	TRBJ2-2	TRBV6-5	TGTGCCAGCAGGATAGCGGGAGAAGCCGGGGAGCTGTTTTTT	CASRIAGEAGELFF
NA	TRBD1	TRBJ1-6	TRBV28	TGTGCCAGCAGCCCAGGGGGCTATAATTCACCCCTCCACTTT	CASSPGGYNSPLHF
NA	TRBD1	TRBJ1-4	TRBV10-3	TGTGCCATCAGTGGGACAGGGGAGAATGAAAAACTGTTTTTT	CAISGTGENEKLFF
NA	TRBD1	TRBJ1-2	TRBV18	TGTGCCAGCTCACCTGACAGGGGTCGCGGCTACACCTTC	CASSPDRGRGYTF
NA	NA	TRBJ2-1	TRBV27	TGTGCCAGCAGTTTAAATAGTAGCCCCTACAATGAGCAGTTCTTC	CASSLNSSPYNEQFF
NA	NA	TRBJ2-5	TRBV7-2	TGTGCCAGCAGCTCCCGAAACGGGTGGGAGACCCAGTACTTC	CASSSRNGWETQYF
NA	TRBD2	TRBJ2-2	TRBV7-3	TGTGCCAGCAGCTTACGGGTCCTAGGCGGGAGGGCCTCTTGCACCGGGGAGCTGTTTTTT	CASSLRVLGGRASCTGELFF
NA	TRBD1	TRBJ2-7	TRBV4-3	TGCGCCAGCAGCCAAACGACAGGGTTAAGGCAGTACTTC	CASSQTTGLRQYF
once	NA	TRBJ1-2	TRBV7-8	TGTGCCAGCAGCTTGGAAAGACAGGCCCTGGACTATGGCTACACCTTC	CASSLERQALDYGYTF
few	NA	TRBJ1-3	TRBV5-1	TGCGCCAGCAGCTTGGCCGGGAGGGACTCTGGAAACACCATATATTTT	CASSLAGRDSGNTIYF
NA	TRBD1	TRBJ1-2	TRBV5-8	TGTGCCAGCAGCTTGACTAGACAGGGCCACTATGGCTACACCTTC	CASSLTRQGHYGYTF
few	TRBD1	TRBJ2-1	TRBV29-1	TGCAGCGTTGATAGGGACAGGTACAATGAGCAGTTCTTC	CSVDRDRYNEQFF
NA	TRBD2	TRBJ2-7	TRBV27	TGTGCCAGCAGTTACGGGACTAGCGGGAAGGGGAGGCCCTCCGAGCAGTACTTC	CASSYGTSGKGRPSEQYF
NA	NA	TRBJ2-6	TRBV5-4	TGTGCCAGCAGCTTGACCGACAGGACTTGGACCAACGTCCTGACTTTC	CASSLTDRTWTNVLTF
NA	NA	TRBJ2-2	TRBV7-2	TGTGCCAGCAGCTTAGTAGCCTTGAACACCGGGGAGCTGTTTTTT	CASSLVALNTGELFF
few	NA	TRBJ2-2	TRBV2	TGTGCCAGCAGTGAAGGCGGGCAAACCGGGGAGCTGTTTTTT	CASSEGGQTGELFF
NA	NA	TRBJ2-3	TRBV21-1	TGTGCCAGCAGCGGAGGAGATACGCAGTATTTT	CASSGGDTQYF
once	NA	TRBJ2-3	TRBV7-3	TGTGCCAGCAGCTTAAGTCGGACAGATACGCAGTATTTT	CASSLSRTDTQYF
NA	NA	TRBJ1-5	TRBV28	TGTGCCAGCAGTACGACACAGGGAATAGGTCAGCCCCAGCATTTT	CASSTTQGIGQPQHF
NA	NA	TRBJ2-7	TRBV30	TGTGCCTGGAGTGTTAGTTTCTACGAGCAGTACTTC	CAWSVSFYEQYF
few	NA	TRBJ1-1	TRBV6-5	TGTGCCAGCAGTCCGACGGGACTCCGTTTCACTGAAGCTTTCTTT	CASSPTGLRFTEAFF
NA	NA	TRBJ2-7	TRBV21-1	TGTGCCAGCAGCAAAGGGACTAGCGGGGGGGCTTCCCACGAGCAGTACTTC	CASSKGTSGGASHEQYF
NA	NA	TRBJ1-2	TRBV4-1	TGCGCCAGCAGCCTAATAAACCAGGAAACTAACTATGGCTACACCTTC	CASSLINQETNYGYTF
NA	TRBD2	TRBJ2-1	TRBV11-3	TGTGCCAGCAGCTCGCATAGCGGGAGCCCGTACAATGAGCAGTTCTTC	CASSSHSGSPYNEQFF
NA	TRBD1	TRBJ2-7	TRBV3-1/TRBV3-2	TGTGCCAGCAGCCTAATGGACAGGGCTGGCGAGCAGTACTTC	CASSLMDRAGEQYF
NA	NA	TRBJ1-1	TRBV18	TGTGCCAGCTCACCACAGGCGGACTTTCGGCGCACTGAAGCTTTCTTT	CASSPQADFRRTEAFF
NA	TRBD2	TRBJ2-3	TRBV7-2	TGTGCCAGCAGCTTGACGAGTTCCAGCGGGGGTGTCACACATACGCAGTATTTT	CASSLTSSSGGVTHTQYF
NA	NA	TRBJ2-7	TRBV12-2	TGTGCAAGTCGCGGTGACAGGGGGCGGACCTACGAGCAGTACTTC	CASRGDRGRTYEQYF
NA	NA	TRBJ1-2	TRBV5-4	TGTGCCAGCAGCTTGGAAACCTTGAGGCCTACTAACTATGGCTACACCTTC	CASSLETLRPTNYGYTF
NA	TRBD2	TRBJ2-4	TRBV19	TGTGCCAGTACCCCGACTAGCGGGAGGCGCATTCAGTACTTC	CASTPTSGRRIQYF
NA	TRBD2	TRBJ2-1	TRBV7-9	TGTGCCAGCAGCTTGGGACTAGCGGGCCTCTACAATGAGCAGTTCTTC	CASSLGLAGLYNEQFF
NA	NA	TRBJ2-1	TRBV11-3	TGTGCCAGCAGCTTGGAGGCGGGTTCCTACAATGAGCAGTTCTTC	CASSLEAGSYNEQFF
NA	NA	TRBJ1-5	TRBV19	TGTGCCAGTAGCCCTGGACAGAACAATCAGCCCCAGCATTTT	CASSPGQNNQPQHF
NA	TRBD2	TRBJ2-7	TRBV19	TGTGCCAGTAGTATCGGGGGGTTTAGCTCCTACGAGCAGTACTTC	CASSIGGFSSYEQYF
NA	NA	TRBJ1-1	TRBV6-1	TGTGCCAGCAGTGAAGAAAACTGGAGGAACACTGAAGCTTTCTTT	CASSEENWRNTEAFF